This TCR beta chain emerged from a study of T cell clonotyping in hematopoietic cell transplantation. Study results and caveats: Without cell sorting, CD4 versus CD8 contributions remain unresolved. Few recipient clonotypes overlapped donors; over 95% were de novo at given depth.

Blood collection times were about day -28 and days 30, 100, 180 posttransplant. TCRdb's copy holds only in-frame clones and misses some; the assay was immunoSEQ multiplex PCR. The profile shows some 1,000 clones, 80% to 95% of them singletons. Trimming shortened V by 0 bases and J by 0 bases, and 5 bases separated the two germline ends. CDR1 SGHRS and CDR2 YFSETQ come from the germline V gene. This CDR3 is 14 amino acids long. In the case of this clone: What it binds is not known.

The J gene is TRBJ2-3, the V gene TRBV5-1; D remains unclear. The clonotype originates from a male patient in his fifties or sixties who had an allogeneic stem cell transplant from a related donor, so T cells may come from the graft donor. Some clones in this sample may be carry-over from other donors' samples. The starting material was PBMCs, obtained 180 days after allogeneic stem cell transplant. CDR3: CASSLVSSTDTQYF. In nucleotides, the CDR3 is TGCGCCAGCAGCTTGGTGTCGAGCACAGATACGCAGTATTTT.